These T cell receptor beta chains were read from a single sample in a study of blood T cell repertoires in COVID-19. Only in-frame clones appear in the TCRdb table, and some are missing; sequencing was by immunoSEQ multiplex PCR. The top ten hold over 2% of the sample, which has 230,000 or so clones, about 87% seen once. Sequenced sample: PBMCs or T cells enriched from blood (not recorded which). The receptors originated from a woman aged 35 to 49 with acute COVID-19. CDR3s include the opening cysteine and the closing phenylalanine or tryptophan. A D gene is named only where the DNA matches it firmly. Size values are once, few and many counts, or a class for expanded clones, and some rows have none.

clone_size,v_call,d_call,j_call,cdr3_nt,cdr3_aa
.,TRBV5-1,.,TRBJ2-1,TGCGCCAGCAGCCTCATACCCACTATGGGCAATGAGCAGTTCTTC,CASSLIPTMGNEQFF
.,TRBV12-5,TRBD2,TRBJ2-7,TGTGCTAGCCTGACTAGCGGGGGGCCCCACGAGCAGTACTTC,CASLTSGGPHEQYF
.,TRBV4-1,TRBD1,TRBJ1-4,TGCGCCAGCAGCCAGGGAACGGGACAGGGGAGTGGGGCTAATGAAAAACTGTTTTTT,CASSQGTGQGSGANEKLFF
.,TRBV5-8,TRBD1,TRBJ1-2,TGTGCCAGCAGCTGGGGGACAGGACGCGTGTATGGCTACACCTTC,CASSWGTGRVYGYTF
.,TRBV5-1,.,TRBJ1-1,TGCGCCAGCTCAGGACAATTGAACACTGAAGCTTTCTTT,CASSGQLNTEAFF
.,TRBV7-2,.,TRBJ2-7,TGTGCCAGCAGCTTAGGTCAGGGGCTATTAGGCGAGCAGTACTTC,CASSLGQGLLGEQYF
.,TRBV4-3,.,TRBJ1-2,TGCGCCAGCAGCCAAGATCTGACAGGCACTAACTATGGCTACACCTTC,CASSQDLTGTNYGYTF
once,TRBV28,TRBD1,TRBJ1-2,TGTGCCAGCAGTTTGCGACAGGGCTATGGCTACACCTTC,CASSLRQGYGYTF
.,TRBV6-5,TRBD2,TRBJ2-1,TGTGCCAGCAGTCGGGAGGGACCTGCGCATGAGCAGTTCTTC,CASSREGPAHEQFF
.,TRBV5-6,.,TRBJ1-4,TGTGCCAGCAGCTTGGGGGGGCCAACAACTAATGAAAAACTGTTTTTT,CASSLGGPTTNEKLFF
.,TRBV7-2,TRBD2,TRBJ2-5,TGTGCCAGCAGCTGGGTAGCGGGAGCGCAGGAGACCCAGTACTTC,CASSWVAGAQETQYF
once,TRBV29-1,TRBD1,TRBJ2-1,TGCAGCGTACTAGCTGACAGGGGAGGCAATGAGCAGTTCTTC,CSVLADRGGNEQFF
.,TRBV30,TRBD1,TRBJ1-5,TGTGCCTGGAGCCCGACAGGGCGCCCCGATCAGCCCCAGCATTTT,CAWSPTGRPDQPQHF
.,TRBV28,TRBD1,TRBJ1-2,TGTGCCAGCCAAATGTCGGGGACAGGAACGCCTGGCTACACCTTC,CASQMSGTGTPGYTF
.,TRBV10-3,.,TRBJ2-3,TGTGCCATCAGTGAGTCTAGGCGGACAGATACGCAGTATTTT,CAISESRRTDTQYF
.,TRBV18,.,TRBJ2-5,TGTGCCAGCTCACCATCACAGGGCACGGTGGGACAAGAGACCCAGTACTTC,CASSPSQGTVGQETQYF
.,TRBV7-2,TRBD2,TRBJ2-3,TGTGCCAGCAGCCGGCTGGGGGGGGTGCCAGATACGCAGTATTTT,CASSRLGGVPDTQYF
.,TRBV4-3,.,TRBJ2-3,TGCGCCAGCAGCCAAGGTCGGGGGGCCGGGACAGATACGCAGTATTTT,CASSQGRGAGTDTQYF
.,TRBV3-1/TRBV3-2,TRBD1,TRBJ1-1,TGTGCCAGCAGCCGATTCTCACAGGGGGCAATGACTGAAGCTTTCTTT,CASSRFSQGAMTEAFF
.,TRBV12-5,.,TRBJ1-1,TGTGCTAGTGGTTTGGGCGAACCAAATGAAGCTTTCTTT,CASGLGEPNEAFF
.,TRBV4-1,.,TRBJ1-4,TGCGCCAGCAGCACCGGACAGCAAAATGAAAAACTGTTTTTT,CASSTGQQNEKLFF
many,TRBV5-4,TRBD1,TRBJ1-1,TGTGCCAGCAGCATTAGACAGGGTCGGAACACTGAAGCTTTCTTT,CASSIRQGRNTEAFF
once,TRBV30,TRBD1,TRBJ2-2,TGTGCCTGGAGTGCGACAGGGGTCGGGGGGGAGCTGTTTTTT,CAWSATGVGGELFF
.,TRBV5-1,.,TRBJ2-6,TGCGCCAGCCGCGATTTAGGGGCCAACGTCCTGACTTTC,CASRDLGANVLTF
.,TRBV2,TRBD2,TRBJ2-4,TGTGCCAGCAGGGGACTAGCGGGAGGCCCGTCCTTAGCCAAAAACATTCAGTACTTC,CASRGLAGGPSLAKNIQYF
once,TRBV11-3,TRBD2,TRBJ2-1,TGTGCCAGCAGCCCCCCGCCCTCACTAGCGGGAGGGCCGCATGAGCAGTTCTTC,CASSPPPSLAGGPHEQFF
.,TRBV9,.,TRBJ1-6,TGTGCCAGCAGCGTCAAGCTGATGAATTCACCCCTCCACTTT,CASSVKLMNSPLHF
.,TRBV5-1,.,TRBJ1-2,TGCGCCAGCAGCTTACAGGGAGCTAACTATGGCTACACCTTC,CASSLQGANYGYTF
.,TRBV7-7,.,TRBJ1-3,TGTGCCAGCAGCCCCGGGTTAGCCGGAAACACCATATATTTT,CASSPGLAGNTIYF
few,TRBV14,.,TRBJ2-2,TGTGCCAGCAGCCAACATAAAGGAAGGTTTAGCTCCGGGGAGCTGTTTTTT,CASSQHKGRFSSGELFF
few,TRBV3-1/TRBV3-2,.,TRBJ1-6,TGTGCCAGCAGCTCTCAGGCCTTGAATTCACCCCTCCACTTT,CASSSQALNSPLHF
.,TRBV30,.,TRBJ1-1,TGTGCCTGGAATAATGGGGCGTACACTGAAGCTTTCTTT,CAWNNGAYTEAFF
.,TRBV7-2,.,TRBJ2-3,TGTGCCAGCAGAGGGGCATCAGTAGGGGGCGGGATCACAGATACGCAGTATTTT,CASRGASVGGGITDTQYF
.,TRBV14,TRBD2,TRBJ2-1,TGTGCCAGCAGTCCAAGCCGGCGGGGGTTTGGAGGTGAGCAGTTCTTC,CASSPSRRGFGGEQFF
once,TRBV29-1,TRBD1,TRBJ2-7,TGCAGCGTCGACAGGGGTTACGAGCAGTACTTC,CSVDRGYEQYF
.,TRBV5-1,.,TRBJ2-3,TGCGCCAGCGCACGAGGGGGGGAGGCCACAGATACGCAGTATTTT,CASARGGEATDTQYF
.,TRBV6-5,TRBD2,TRBJ2-7,TGTGCCAGCAGAAAAGCGGGGATAACGTACGAGCAGTACTTC,CASRKAGITYEQYF
.,TRBV7-9,TRBD1,TRBJ1-1,TGTGCCAGCAGCTTACCACGGACAGGCGGGAACACTGAAGCTTTCTTT,CASSLPRTGGNTEAFF
.,TRBV6-4,.,TRBJ1-5,TGTGCCAGCAGTGTGGCGGAAAGTCAGCCCCAGCATTTT,CASSVAESQPQHF
.,TRBV7-2,TRBD1,TRBJ1-1,TGTGCCAGCAGCTTTGTGGGACAGGGTTATGAAGCTTTCTTT,CASSFVGQGYEAFF
.,TRBV19,.,TRBJ1-2,TGTGCCAGTAGTCCGATGAACCGGGGTGCCTATGGCTACACCTTC,CASSPMNRGAYGYTF
.,TRBV7-2,.,TRBJ2-1,TGTGCCAGCAGCTTAGGGGGCCCAAGTCAATACAATGAGCAGTTCTTC,CASSLGGPSQYNEQFF
.,TRBV11-2,.,TRBJ2-1,TGTGCCAGCAGCTCGCTATACCACTCCTACAATGAGCAGTTCTTC,CASSSLYHSYNEQFF
.,TRBV27,.,TRBJ2-3,TGTGCCAGCAGTTTGGGGACACTTAGCACAGATACGCAGTATTTT,CASSLGTLSTDTQYF
.,TRBV3-1/TRBV3-2,TRBD2,TRBJ2-1,TGTGCCAGCAGCCATTCTGGGACTAGCGGTGCTCTGCAGTTCTTC,CASSHSGTSGALQFF
.,TRBV7-2,TRBD1,TRBJ1-2,TGTGCCAGCAGCGTGGACAGGGTGCATGGCTACACCTTC,CASSVDRVHGYTF
.,TRBV7-2,TRBD2,TRBJ2-3,TGTGCCAGCAGCTTTGCGACTAGCGGGGGGGGAACAGATACGCAGTATTTT,CASSFATSGGGTDTQYF
.,TRBV14,.,TRBJ1-1,TGTGCCAGCAGCCAAGAGACGGGGAACACTGAAGCTTTCTTT,CASSQETGNTEAFF
.,TRBV12-5,.,TRBJ2-3,TGTGCTAGTGCCTTGAGCGGGAGCACAGATACGCAGTATTTT,CASALSGSTDTQYF
few,TRBV21-1,.,TRBJ1-2,TGTGCCAGCAGTACCGATTACAGTAGCTACACCTTC,CASSTDYSSYTF
.,TRBV5-4,TRBD1,TRBJ2-2,TGTGCCAGCAGCTTGCAGGGGGCGACCACCGGGGAGCTGTTTTTT,CASSLQGATTGELFF
.,TRBV6-5,TRBD1,TRBJ1-3,TGTGCCAGCAAACCACAGGGGGCTCTGGGGAACACCATATATTTT,CASKPQGALGNTIYF
.,TRBV5-1,TRBD1,TRBJ1-2,TGCGCCAGCAGCTCATCCCCGACAGGGACCTACTGGGGCTACACCTTC,CASSSSPTGTYWGYTF
.,TRBV9,TRBD1,TRBJ1-4,TGTGCCAGCAGCGCCAGGACAGGGGAAAAACTGTTTTTT,CASSARTGEKLFF
.,TRBV9,TRBD2,TRBJ2-1,TGTGCCAGCAGCGTGCGTAGCGGGGCCTCCTACAATGAGCAGTTCTTC,CASSVRSGASYNEQFF